The clone carrying this TCR beta chain was counted ten times or more. The antigen is unknown. All patients picked for sequencing had shown, by flow cytometry, an expansion of CD8+CD57+ cells. Patients were treatment-naive when blood was sampled. Genomic DNA served as template for TCR beta VDJ and CDR3 profiling. TCRdb reprocessed the reads via MiXCR and lists one record per CDR3 protein. In the table there are around 160,000 distinct CDR3 sequences, under 55% of which are singletons. The source of the sample is a study of CD8+CD57+ T cells in acquired aplastic anemia. Study-level results: Roughly 30 sequences, all CD8+ CDR3, were shared between patients and controls. Patients and controls had CD8+ Simpson's diversity values that were not significantly distinct.

The CDR3 has 15 amino acids. Trimming pared 2 bases from V and 0 bases from J, leaving 9 bases between. Germline CDR1 reads SGHKS; CDR2 reads YYEKEE (reference sequence). The TCR comes from a human donor with aplastic anemia. Sequencing used sorted CD4+, CD8+, or CD8+CD57+ T cells (not recorded which) from PBMCs. This chain connects TRBV5-5 to TRBJ2-1; D may be TRBD2 (5 bases). CDR3 protein: CASSFGGLSYNEQFF. The CDR3 region has the DNA TGTGCCAGCAGCTTCGGAGGACTCTCCTACAATGAGCAGTTCTTC.